This T cell receptor beta chain came from a study of breast tumors, draining lymph nodes, adjacent tissues. This clonotype has a count of ten or more. What it binds is unknown. Axillary draining lymph nodes of breast cancer patients supplied the node samples. Study results and limitations: Compared with lymph nodes, tumors were less diverse; compared with nontumor tissue, more.

Germline V gene data show CDR1 as SGHRS and CDR2 as YFSETQ. The CDR3 totals 15 residues. V was cut by 4 bases and J by 2 bases, with 16 bases left in between. A single record per CDR3 protein comes from TCRdb applying MiXCR to the multiplex PCR reads. This repertoire shows 200,000 or so distinct CDR3 sequences, approximately 33% found once; its top ten account for around 4.5%. This rearrangement joins TRBV5-1 to TRBJ2-7; D may be TRBD2 (7 bases). Sequencing was performed on axillary lymph node tissue. The receptor's source is a female donor with breast cancer. Some clones in this sample may be carry-over from other donors' samples. The CDR3 region is CASSGTAGATYEQYF. Written as DNA, the CDR3 is TGCGCCAGCAGCGGGACGGCGGGGGCAACCTACGAGCAGTACTTC.